The 23 T cell receptor beta chains reported below all come from one sample, sequenced in a study of blood T cell repertoires in COVID-19. The repertoire was sequenced with immunoSEQ multiplex PCR; TCRdb's copy has only in-frame clones and lacks some. The sample yields around 100,000 clones, 88% seen once. The sample consisted of peripheral blood. These receptor sequences come from a woman in her sixties with acute or convalescent COVID-19.

With respect to this clone: A junction boundary mismatches the germline segment, possibly from a read error. The chain recombines TRBV18 with TRBJ1-2; TRBD1 agrees at 7 bases. CDR3 length: 18 amino acids. Germline CDR1 and CDR2: KGHSH and LQKENI. The CDR3 DNA reads as TGTGCCAGCTCGCCACTCCTCGTGCGACAGGGTGGAACCTATGGCTACACCTTC. It specifies CASSPLLVRQGGTYGYTF.

The chain employs TRBV3-1 (or the pseudogene TRBV3-2) and TRBJ1-6; TRBD1 matches 7 bases. The CDR3 covers 15 residues. The junction had 7 bases not matched to a gene; V was cut back by 1 base and J by 10 bases. Germline V gene data show CDR1 as LGHDT and CDR2 as YNNKEL (reference sequence). In DNA, the CDR3 is TGTGCCAGCAGCCAAGCCCACAGGGGAGGATCACCCCTCCACTTT. Translating it yields CASSQAHRGGSPLHF.

The chain couples TRBV29-1 to TRBJ1-1; possible D gene TRBD1, 6 bases. V lost 8 bases to trimming and J lost 4 bases, with 17 bases between them. This CDR3 comprises 13 residues. CDR1 SQVTM and CDR2 ANQGSEA come from the germline V gene. The CDR3 reads CSTTQGLVTEAFF. The CDR3 DNA reads TGCAGCACGACCCAGGGGCTCGTCACTGAAGCTTTCTTT. The variable domain in full, with the rest retrieved from reference TRBV29-1 and TRBJ1-1, is SAVISQKPSRDICQRGTSLTIQCQVDSQVTMMFWYRQQPGQSLTLIATANQGSEATYESGFVIDKFPISRPNLTFSTLTVSNMSPEDSSIYLCSTTQGLVTEAFFGQGTRLTVV.

The V gene is TRBV5-4, the J gene TRBJ1-1, with TRBD1 identical over 7 bases. Trimming took 2 bases from V and 4 from J; bases not matched to a gene: 5. The germline CDR1 and CDR2 sequences are SGHNT and YYREEE (reference sequence). The CDR3 is made up of 14 amino acids. DNA of the CDR3: TGTGCCAGCAGCTTTACAGGGGCGGGCACTGAAGCTTTCTTT. This encodes CASSFTGAGTEAFF.

The genes are TRBV28 and TRBJ1-1, with D uncertain. Trimming pared 3 bases from V and 2 bases from J, leaving 10 bases between. The CDR3 has 14 residues. In germline, CDR1 is MDHEN, CDR2 SYDVKM. The CDR3 nucleotides read TGTGCCAGCAGTTTGATGAAACTAAACACTGAAGCTTTCTTT. Translated, it gives CASSLMKLNTEAFF. The variable domain in full, completed from reference TRBV28 and TRBJ1-1, reads DVKVTQSSRYLVKRTGEKVFLECVQDMDHENMFWYRQDPGLGLRLIYFSYDVKMKEKGDIPEGYSVSREKKERFSLILESASTNQTSMYLCASSLMKLNTEAFFGQGTRLTVV.

The chain links TRBV18 to TRBJ1-2; 7 bases line up with TRBD1. There are 15 residues in the CDR3. Looked up from germline, CDR1 is KGHSH and CDR2 is LQKENI. Germline trimming cut 6 bases from V and 0 bases from J; bases unmatched to any gene: 7. The CDR3 DNA is TGTGCCAGCTCTCGTGACAGGGACCCTAACTATGGCTACACCTTC. Its protein is CASSRDRDPNYGYTF.

Here the CDR3 DNA reads TGTGCCTGGAGTGGGGGCAGGGGGCTTGCTAATGAAAAACTGTTTTTT. Its protein product is CAWSGGRGLANEKLFF. The chain has TRBV30 and TRBJ1-4; 8 bases are shared with TRBD1. Unmatched junction bases numbered 7, after V lost 1 base and J lost 3 bases. CDR1 is GTSNPN, CDR2 SVGIG, per germline (reference sequence). The CDR3 has 16 residues.

Concerning this clone itself: Other nucleotide sequences from this sample produce the same CDR3. This chain connects TRBV3-1 (or the pseudogene TRBV3-2) to TRBJ2-7; D is uncertain. The germline CDR1 and CDR2 sequences are LGHDT and YNNKEL (reference sequence). V gave up 3 bases and J gave up 0 bases, with 9 bases separating them. CDR3 size: 14 residues. The DNA of the CDR3 is TGTGCCAGCAGCCAGTTTACGAGCTCCTACGAGCAGTACTTC. Translated, it gives CASSQFTSSYEQYF.

The J gene is TRBJ2-3, the V gene TRBV14, with D hard to call. This CDR3 is built from 12 residues. Germline V gene sequence: CDR1 SGHDN, CDR2 FVKESK. V gave up 8 bases and J gave up 1 base, with 7 bases separating them. The CDR3 is CASGIGTDTQYF. CDR3 in DNA: TGTGCCAGCGGTATAGGCACAGATACGCAGTATTTT.

The gene calls are TRBV3-1 (or the pseudogene TRBV3-2) and TRBJ1-4; D not certain. The CDR3 is made up of 12 amino acids. CDR1 is LGHDT and CDR2 is YNNKEL in the germline V gene (reference sequence). V was pared by 2 bases and J by 7 bases, with 5 bases between. As DNA, the CDR3 is TGTGCCAGCAGCCAATGGAGTGAAAAACTGTTTTTT. Its protein product is CASSQWSEKLFF.

The chain combines TRBV19 with TRBJ2-3; D perhaps matches TRBD2 (6 bases). Trimming cost V 6 bases and J 6 bases, with 10 bases left between them. CDR3 length: 12 residues. The germline CDR1 and CDR2 sequences are LNHDA and SQIVND (reference sequence). As DNA, the CDR3 is TGTGCCAGTAGCGGAGGGAGGGATACGCAGTATTTT. Encoded protein: CASSGGRDTQYF.

The chain joins TRBV6-5 to TRBJ2-7; D might be TRBD1 (6 bases). The CDR3 runs to 14 residues. V shed 7 bases and J shed 8 bases, with 21 bases lying between them. The germline gives CDR1 MNHEY, CDR2 SVGAGI. In DNA form, the CDR3 reads TGTGCCAGCATACCCCCAGGGGCACCTTATCAGCAGTACTTC. The encoded protein is CASIPPGAPYQQYF.

The gene calls are TRBV12-5 and TRBJ1-1; D remains unclear. The CDR3 runs to 11 residues. V was cut by 6 bases and J by 5 bases, with 7 bases left in between. The germline gives CDR1 LGHNT, CDR2 FRNRAP. The CDR3 sequence: CASGSGTEAFF. As DNA, the CDR3 is TGTGCTAGTGGCTCAGGAACTGAAGCTTTCTTT.

The chain couples TRBV14 to TRBJ2-2; the D gene is possibly TRBD2 (5 bases). The length of the CDR3 is 13 residues. The V end lost 2 bases, the J end lost 8 bases, and 9 bases lay between the germline ends. Germline V CDR1 and CDR2: SGHDN, FVKESK. CDR3 sequence (DNA): TGTGCCAGCAGCCAATATGGCGGGGGGGAGCTGTTTTTT. It encodes CASSQYGGGELFF.

This clone has a handful of counts. The chain carries TRBV6-5 and TRBJ2-1, with 9 bases identical to TRBD2. J gave up 3 bases and V 4 bases, and 4 bases lay outside the gene matches. Germline CDR1 reads MNHEY; CDR2 reads SVGAGI. There are 15 residues in the CDR3. The CDR3 reads CASSSAGGFYNEQFF. The CDR3 DNA reads TGTGCCAGCAGTTCAGCGGGAGGATTCTACAATGAGCAGTTCTTC.

The chain links TRBV2 to TRBJ1-1; unclear D gene. This CDR3 region has 15 residues. V lost 1 base, J lost 0 bases, and 9 bases lay in between. The germline V gene encodes CDR1 SNHLY and CDR2 FYNNEI. The CDR3 sequence: CASSEDSSLNTEAFF. In DNA, the CDR3 is TGTGCCAGCAGTGAAGACAGTTCCCTGAACACTGAAGCTTTCTTT.

J is TRBJ2-3 and V is TRBV3-1 (or the pseudogene TRBV3-2); 7 bases match TRBD2. The CDR3 has 16 amino acids. Germline V gene sequence: CDR1 LGHDT, CDR2 YNNKEL (reference sequence). After removal of 3 bases from V and 0 bases from J, the junction contained 6 bases not matched to a gene. DNA for the CDR3: TGTGCCAGCAGCCAGCGACTAGCAGCTAGCACAGATACGCAGTATTTT. It codes for CASSQRLAASTDTQYF.

The chain couples TRBV12-3 or TRBV12-4 to TRBJ1-1; D is uncertain. The CDR3 runs to 13 residues. The ends were cut back, 5 bases at V and 1 base at J, with 8 bases in the middle. CDR3 in DNA: TGTGCCAGCAGTCTAATAAAGAACACTGAAGCTTTCTTT. It is translated as CASSLIKNTEAFF.

The chain joins TRBV9 to TRBJ2-3; 9 bases agree with TRBD2. J gave up 0 bases and V 7 bases, and 15 bases lay outside the gene matches. The CDR3 loop spans 18 amino acids. The germline V gene encodes CDR1 SGDLS and CDR2 YYNGEE. The CDR3 spells CASGKGAGGPISTDTQYF. The CDR3 DNA reads as TGTGCCAGCGGTAAGGGAGCGGGGGGCCCAATAAGCACAGATACGCAGTATTTT.

The chain couples TRBV11-3 to TRBJ2-1; D gene unclear. V was shortened by 3 bases and J by 9 bases, with 12 bases between the two germline ends. Germline CDR1 SGHNT, CDR2 YENEEA. CDR3 length equals 13 residues. CDR3 sequence (DNA): TGTGCCAGCAGCTTGGATAGCATCAGTGAGCAGTTCTTC. Translation: CASSLDSISEQFF.

J is TRBJ2-3 and V is TRBV5-1; weak D call: TRBD1 (6 bases). Trimming removed 0 bases from V and 2 bases from J, with 13 bases in between. The germline V gene has CDR1 SGHRS and CDR2 YFSETQ. The CDR3 totals 16 residues. CDR3 amino acids: CASSLVAGAVTDTQYF. Written as DNA, the CDR3 is TGCGCCAGCAGCTTGGTGGCAGGGGCCGTCACAGATACGCAGTATTTT.

The rearrangement links TRBV20-1 to TRBJ2-3; D is unresolved. V shed 7 bases and J shed 6 bases, with 11 bases lying between them. This CDR3 has 11 residues. Germline loops: CDR1 DFQATT, CDR2 SNEGSKA (reference sequence). This chain's CDR3 is CSVPNGDTQYF. As DNA, the CDR3 is TGCAGTGTTCCGAACGGGGATACGCAGTATTTT.

This chain connects TRBV24-1 to TRBJ1-4; 7 bases are shared with TRBD1. The germline CDR1 and CDR2 sequences are KGHDR and SFDVKD. The CDR3 has 13 residues. V was pared by 6 bases and J by 5 bases, with 2 bases of the junction left unmatched. Here the CDR3 reads CATSLTGNEKLFF. The DNA of the CDR3 is TGTGCCACCAGTTTGACAGGGAATGAAAAACTGTTTTTT.